Shown below are 30 T cell receptor beta chains from a single sample sequenced in a study of blood T cells in healthy people across ages (dated by TCRdb to about 2015). The protocol used for the library was 5' RACE. TCRdb shows the sequencer as Illumina HiSeq 2500. A second about 7 to 11 cycle PCR used a sample-barcoded 5' primer and a J-beta primer mix. In TCRdb, the public reads were trimmed at Q25 with fastp and aligned with MiXCR, with productive beta chains retained. Rows merge per CDR3 protein into single entries with the most common DNA and genes. Counted in this sample were around 1,500,000 distinct CDR3 sequences; roughly 28% of them appeared once. Of the sample, roughly 8.2% is held by the ten largest clones. Sample: blood. The receptors were gathered from a woman under 40 in good health.

This clonotype has ten or more counts. The chain carries TRBV2 and TRBJ2-1; D gene uncertain. This CDR3 is 12 amino acids long. V was shortened by 9 bases and J by 5 bases, with 11 bases between the two germline ends. Per the germline V gene, CDR1 is SNHLY and CDR2 is FYNNEI. CDR3 loop: CASRGPNNEQFF. In DNA form, the CDR3 reads TGTGCCAGTCGAGGACCCAACAATGAGCAGTTCTTC.

The chain uses TRBV4-3 and TRBJ2-3, with D unclear. Germline V gives CDR1 LGHNA, CDR2 YSLEER. V gave up 1 base and J gave up 0 bases, with 11 bases separating them. This CDR3 is 16 amino acids long. The CDR3, as DNA: TGCGCCAGCAGCCAAGTAATCAGTTCTAGCACAGATACGCAGTATTTT. It translates to CASSQVISSSTDTQYF.

This chain links TRBV3-1 with TRBJ2-5; 12 nucleotides line up with TRBD2. This CDR3 has 16 residues. Germline V gives CDR1 LGHDT, CDR2 YNNKEL (reference sequence). V shed 7 bases and J 5 bases; nucleotides not matched to a gene: 11. The CDR3 DNA reads as TGTGCCAGCAAGGAAAGGACTAGCGGGGCCGGTGAGACCCAGTACTTC. Its protein is CASKERTSGAGETQYF.

The sample holds a few counts of this clonotype. V and J are TRBV10-3 and TRBJ2-1; TRBD2 aligns across 10 bases. Unmatched junction bases numbered 10, after V lost 4 bases and J lost 10 bases. Germline CDR1 ENHRY, CDR2 SYGVKD. CDR3 length: 15 amino acids. In DNA, the CDR3 is TGTGCCATCAGTGGAGCGGGGGGGCCACTGGGCGAGCAGTTCTTC. Translation gives CAISGAGGPLGEQFF.

This clonotype came up a few times. CDR3 sequence: CAISAGSSYNEQYF. In DNA, the CDR3 is TGTGCCATCAGTGCGGGGAGCTCCTACAATGAGCAGTACTTC. This chain uses TRBV10-3 with TRBJ2-1; possibly TRBD2 for D (5 bases). The closer fit of TRBJ2-7 to the DNA end suggests the J call may be wrong. The CDR3 is made up of 14 amino acids. CDR1 and CDR2 (germline): ENHRY, SYGVKD.

This clonotype came up a few times. The chain carries TRBV7-2 and TRBJ1-1; 8 bases are a match to TRBD1. Trimming cost V 5 bases and J 5 bases; bases outside gene matches: 7. Germline-derived CDR1 and CDR2 are SGHTA and FQGNSA. The CDR3 covers 14 residues. The CDR3 region has the DNA TGTGCCAGCAGCCTGCGGACAGGGAGGACTGAAGCTTTCTTT. It specifies CASSLRTGRTEAFF. Using reference TRBV7-2 and TRBJ1-1 for the parts outside the CDR3, the full variable domain is GAGVSQSPSNKVTEKGKDVELRCDPISGHTALYWYRQSLGQGLEFLIYFQGNSAPDKSGLPSDRFSAERTGGSVSTLTIQRTQQEDSAVYLCASSLRTGRTEAFFGQGTRLTVV.

This clonotype was found a few times. J is TRBJ1-1 and V is TRBV6-5; 7 nucleotides line up with TRBD1. The CDR3 spans 14 residues. Trimming took 6 bases from V and 1 from J; bases not matched to a gene: 5. In germline, CDR1 is MNHEY, CDR2 SVGAGI. For the CDR3, the DNA is TGTGCCAGCAGCCCAGACAGGGAGAACACTGAAGCTTTCTTT. It specifies CASSPDRENTEAFF.

The chain links TRBV4-3 to TRBJ1-2; D is unresolved. With 1 base removed from V and 8 bases from J, the gap between germline ends came to 11 bases. CDR3 size: 13 residues. Germline values: CDR1 LGHNA, CDR2 YSLEER. Here the CDR3 DNA reads TGCGCCAGCAGCCAAGGGAATAATCAAGGCTACACCTTC. This gives the protein CASSQGNNQGYTF.

The chain is built from TRBV7-3 and TRBJ2-4, with no clear D. V lost 4 bases and J lost 13, with 23 bases in between. In germline, CDR1 is SGHTA, CDR2 FQGTGA. The CDR3 is 15 residues long. CDR3 nucleotide sequence: TGTGCCAGCAGCTCCAAGGGTGAAGCCCCCGATGAGCAGTACTTC. This translates into CASSSKGEAPDEQYF.

This clonotype was detected only a few times. The chain has TRBV7-9 and TRBJ2-1; 10 bases map to TRBD2. The V gene's germline CDR1 is SEHNR and CDR2 FQNEAQ (reference sequence). This CDR3 is 14 amino acids long. Trimming removed 5 bases from V and 5 bases from J; junction bases left unmatched: 3. CDR3 DNA: TGTGCCAGCAGCCCCGGGACTAGCGACAATGAGCAGTTCTTC. It is translated as CASSPGTSDNEQFF.

This rearrangement joins TRBV7-9 to TRBJ2-5; D is unclear. CDR3 size: 13 residues. Trimming removed 4 bases from V and 5 bases from J, with 11 bases in between. The germline CDR1 and CDR2 sequences are SEHNR and FQNEAQ (reference sequence). CDR3 region: CASSYIGRETQYF. The DNA of the CDR3 is TGTGCCAGCAGCTATATCGGAAGGGAGACCCAGTACTTC.

This clonotype appeared many times. The chain links TRBV20-1 to TRBJ2-7; D call uncertain. The CDR3 has 10 amino acids. Per the germline V gene, CDR1 is DFQATT and CDR2 is SNEGSKA (reference sequence). With 3 bases removed from V and 3 bases from J, the gap between germline ends came to 3 bases. CDR3 amino acids: CSASIYEQYF. DNA for the CDR3: TGCAGTGCTAGTATCTACGAGCAGTACTTC.

This clonotype is a singleton in its sample. This chain links TRBV4-3 with TRBJ1-6, with a possible D match to TRBD1 (5 bases). Germline V gene data show CDR1 as LGHNA and CDR2 as YSLEER. V was shortened by 0 bases and J by 10 bases, with 19 bases between the two germline ends. The CDR3 spans 17 residues. The CDR3 nucleotides are TGCGCCAGCAGCCAAGAATACGAGTACGGGGAGGGGTCACCCCTCCACTTT. Translation gives CASSQEYEYGEGSPLHF.

There are many counts of this clonotype. The V gene is TRBV5-6, the J gene TRBJ2-7; 11 nucleotides line up with TRBD2. CDR3 length: 17 amino acids. V shed 4 bases and J 1 base; nucleotides not matched to a gene: 10. The germline CDR1 and CDR2 sequences are SGHDT and YYEEEE. CDR3 loop: CASSLTSGMRQSYEQYF. The CDR3 nucleotides read TGTGCCAGCAGCCTGACTAGCGGGATGCGGCAGTCCTACGAGCAGTACTTC. The variable domain in full, completed from reference TRBV5-6 and TRBJ2-7, reads DAGVTQSPTHLIKTRGQQVTLRCSPKSGHDTVSWYQQALGQGPQFIFQYYEEEERQRGNFPDRFSGHQFPNYSSELNVNALLLGDSALYLCASSLTSGMRQSYEQYFGPGTRLTVT.

Many counts were recorded for this clonotype. The rearrangement joins TRBV6-6 to TRBJ2-7, with 14 bases identical to TRBD2. The germline V gene has CDR1 MNHNY and CDR2 SVGAGI (reference sequence). The CDR3 is made up of 15 amino acids. The trim removed 6 bases at V and 6 bases at J, leaving 7 bases unmatched. The CDR3 region has the DNA TGTGCCAGCAGAGGGGCGGGACTAGCGGGAGTCGAGCAGTACTTC. The encoded protein is CASRGAGLAGVEQYF.

This rearrangement joins TRBV5-1 to TRBJ1-1; D is undetermined. Between the trimmed V and J ends, which lost 3 bases and 4 bases, there was a span of 13 bases. This CDR3 spans 14 amino acids. The germline V gene encodes CDR1 SGHRS and CDR2 YFSETQ. CDR3 bases: TGCGCCAGCAGCTGGATTCGGGTAGGCACTGAAGCTTTCTTT. Its protein product is CASSWIRVGTEAFF.

A few counts support this clonotype. The chain employs TRBV21-1 and TRBJ2-7; no check of the table's D call, TRBD2, against the DNA was made. TRBV21-1 is shown as a pseudogene. The CDR3 contains 17 residues. This chain's CDR3 is CASSNLAGDKEAYEQYF. The CDR3 DNA reads as TGTGCCAGCAGCAATTTAGCGGGAGACAAGGAGGCCTACGAGCAGTACTTC.

This clonotype was seen more than once but under ten times. The chain has TRBV15 and TRBJ1-1, with TRBD1 as a possible D gene (5 bases). Germline V gene sequence: CDR1 LNHNV, CDR2 YYDKDF (reference sequence). V was cut by 5 bases and J by 6 bases, with 16 bases left in between. This CDR3 has 14 amino acids. The CDR3 here is CATSRDAHVPEAFF. The CDR3 DNA is TGTGCCACCAGCCGGGACGCTCATGTTCCTGAAGCTTTCTTT.

The rearrangement links TRBV19 to TRBJ1-2; TRBD1 aligns across 11 bases. V lost 6 bases to trimming and J lost 2 bases; unmatched junction nucleotides: 5. The CDR3 sequence is 15 residues long. The germline V gene encodes CDR1 LNHDA and CDR2 SQIVND (reference sequence). The CDR3 region is CASSGQGADNYGYTF. The CDR3 DNA reads as TGTGCCAGTAGCGGACAGGGGGCGGACAACTATGGCTACACCTTC.

This clonotype was seen only once. With a much larger clone just one base away, this may be a read error. The chain is built from TRBV29-1 and TRBJ2-4; 8 nucleotides line up with TRBD2. Germline V gene lookup returns CDR1 SQVTM and CDR2 ANQGSEA. The V and J ends lost 6 bases and 13 bases, in that order; junction bases with no gene match: 14. The CDR3 sequence is 13 residues long. The CDR3 loop reads CSVREGIAYGQYF. CDR3 in DNA: TGCAGCGTCCGGGAGGGGATAGCCTACGGGCAGTACTTC.

This clonotype was seen once. A read error is possible here, since a much larger clone lies one base away. The chain links TRBV7-2 to TRBJ1-2, with 10 bases matching TRBD1. The CDR3 consists of 15 residues. V lost 11 bases and J lost 4; bases outside the gene matches: 13. Germline V gene lookup returns CDR1 SGHTA and CDR2 FQGNSA. CDR3 region: CAGTLDRGQTYGYTF. The CDR3 DNA reads as TGTGCCGGCACGTTAGACAGGGGGCAAACCTATGGCTACACCTTC.

This clonotype has only one observation. V usage is TRBV20-1 and J usage is TRBJ2-1; TRBD2 might be the D (6 bases). The CDR3 totals 13 residues. Trimming left V 2 bases short and J 7 bases short, with 12 bases between. Per the germline V gene, CDR1 is DFQATT and CDR2 is SNEGSKA (reference sequence). CDR3 sequence reads: CSARRPSGNEQFF. The DNA for the CDR3 is TGCAGTGCTAGACGGCCCAGCGGGAATGAGCAGTTCTTC.

The chain combines TRBV12-3 or TRBV12-4 with TRBJ2-6; D unclear. The V gene lost 4 bases and the J gene lost 4 bases, with 17 bases spanning the gap. This CDR3 has 17 residues. CDR3 sequence: CASSSPDQPGGANVLTF. DNA of the CDR3: TGTGCCAGCAGTTCCCCGGACCAGCCCGGGGGGGCCAACGTCCTGACTTTC.

This clonotype was counted at least ten times. This chain connects TRBV5-1 to TRBJ2-5, with TRBD2 matching over 8 bases. The CDR3 has 15 amino acids. With 0 bases clipped from V and 5 bases from J, the junction kept 6 bases outside the gene matches. CDR1 is SGHRS and CDR2 is YFSETQ in the germline V gene. The DNA for the CDR3 is TGCGCCAGCAGCTTGGCAGCGGGAGTTAGCGAGACCCAGTACTTC. Translation gives CASSLAAGVSETQYF.

Worth noting for this clonotype: A much larger clone sits a single nucleotide away, making a read error possible. The gene calls are TRBV5-1 and TRBJ2-1, with D maybe TRBD2 (6 bases). The CDR3 length is 14 residues. Germline lookup yields CDR1 SGHRS and CDR2 YFSETQ. In nucleotides, the CDR3 is TGCGCCAACAGCCGGGGACTTGGGGTGGATGAGCAGTTCTTC. Protein product: CANSRGLGVDEQFF.

The rearrangement joins TRBV20-1 to TRBJ1-2; D unresolved. The CDR3 consists of 11 residues. Deletions cut 5 bases from V and 3 bases from J, with 7 bases between. The germline V gene encodes CDR1 DFQATT and CDR2 SNEGSKA (reference sequence). CDR3 sequence (DNA): TGCAGTGCTCGGACGTACTATGGCTACACCTTC. As protein: CSARTYYGYTF.

This clonotype was found many times. The chain is built from TRBV29-1 and TRBJ2-7; D ambiguous. The CDR3 is 12 residues long. Trimming took 0 bases from V and 12 from J, leaving 15 bases between them. The germline V gene encodes CDR1 SQVTM and CDR2 ANQGSEA. The CDR3 DNA follows: TGCAGCGTTGAAGATGCATGGGGTGTTAGGTACTTC. This encodes CSVEDAWGVRYF.

This chain joins TRBV10-3 and TRBJ2-3, with 7 nucleotides matching TRBD2. From germline, CDR1 is ENHRY and CDR2 SYGVKD. This CDR3 comprises 18 residues. V lost 3 bases and J lost 2; bases outside the gene matches: 14. The chain's CDR3 is CAISDVASGPHYTDTQYF. DNA for the CDR3: TGTGCCATCAGTGATGTGGCTAGCGGCCCCCATTACACAGATACGCAGTATTTT.

This chain connects TRBV7-8 to TRBJ2-5; TRBD2 might be the D (5 bases). Deletions cut 5 bases from V and 11 bases from J, with 18 bases between. CDR3 length: 13 residues. Germline CDR1 reads SGHVS; CDR2 reads FQNEAQ. CDR3 bases: TGTGCCAGCAGCCCGGGAACGTACAATGAGCAGTACTTC. Protein sequence: CASSPGTYNEQYF.

This clonotype has more than one count but fewer than ten. The chain combines TRBV3-1 with TRBJ2-5; 7 bases match TRBD1. The CDR3 runs to 15 residues. CDR1 LGHDT and CDR2 YNNKEL come from the germline V gene (reference sequence). V gave up 3 bases and J gave up 5 bases; unmatched junction bases: 9. CDR3 coding DNA: TGTGCCAGCAGCCAGCAGACAGGGTTTGAGGAGACCCAGTACTTC. It translates to CASSQQTGFEETQYF.